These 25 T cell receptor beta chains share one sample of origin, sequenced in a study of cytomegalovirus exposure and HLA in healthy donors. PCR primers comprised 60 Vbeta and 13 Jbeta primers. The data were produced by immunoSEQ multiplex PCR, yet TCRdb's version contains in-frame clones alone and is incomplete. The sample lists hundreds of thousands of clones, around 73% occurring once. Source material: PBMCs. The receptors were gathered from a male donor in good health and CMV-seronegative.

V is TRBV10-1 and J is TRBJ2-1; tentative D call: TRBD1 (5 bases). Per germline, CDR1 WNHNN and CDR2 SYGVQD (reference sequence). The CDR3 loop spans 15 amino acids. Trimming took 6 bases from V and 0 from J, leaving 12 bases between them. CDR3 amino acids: CASRATGFSYNEQFF. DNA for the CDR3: TGCGCCAGCAGGGCCACAGGTTTCTCCTACAATGAGCAGTTCTTC.

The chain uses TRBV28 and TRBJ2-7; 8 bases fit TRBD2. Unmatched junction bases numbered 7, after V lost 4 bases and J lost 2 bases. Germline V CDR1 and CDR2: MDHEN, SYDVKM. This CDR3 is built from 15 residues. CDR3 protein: CASSSMRGVAYEQYF. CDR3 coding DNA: TGTGCCAGCAGTTCCATGCGGGGGGTGGCCTACGAGCAGTACTTC.

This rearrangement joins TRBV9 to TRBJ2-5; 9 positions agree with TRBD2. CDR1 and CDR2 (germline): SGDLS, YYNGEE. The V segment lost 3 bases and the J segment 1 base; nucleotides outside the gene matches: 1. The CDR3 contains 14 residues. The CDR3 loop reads CASSGGLAQETQYF. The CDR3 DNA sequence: TGTGCCAGCAGCGGGGGACTAGCCCAAGAGACCCAGTACTTC.

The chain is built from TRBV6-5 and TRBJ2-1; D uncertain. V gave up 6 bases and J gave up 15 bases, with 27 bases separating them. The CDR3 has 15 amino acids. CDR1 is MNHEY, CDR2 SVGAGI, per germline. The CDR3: CASSPSRWPPRIRFF. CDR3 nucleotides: TGTGCCAGCAGCCCCTCTCGTTGGCCACCAAGAATTCGGTTCTTC.

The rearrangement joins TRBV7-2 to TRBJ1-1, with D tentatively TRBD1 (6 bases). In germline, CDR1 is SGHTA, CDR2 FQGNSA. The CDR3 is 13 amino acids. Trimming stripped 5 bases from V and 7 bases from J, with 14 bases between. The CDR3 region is CASSRVGAYEAFF. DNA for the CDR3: TGTGCCAGCAGCCGGGTGGGGGCTTATGAAGCTTTCTTT.

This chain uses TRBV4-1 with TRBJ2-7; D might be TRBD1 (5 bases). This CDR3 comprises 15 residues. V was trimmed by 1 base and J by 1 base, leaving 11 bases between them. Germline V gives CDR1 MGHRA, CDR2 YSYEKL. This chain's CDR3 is CASSQGRDLSYEQYF. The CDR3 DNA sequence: TGCGCCAGCAGCCAAGGCAGGGATCTTTCCTACGAGCAGTACTTC.

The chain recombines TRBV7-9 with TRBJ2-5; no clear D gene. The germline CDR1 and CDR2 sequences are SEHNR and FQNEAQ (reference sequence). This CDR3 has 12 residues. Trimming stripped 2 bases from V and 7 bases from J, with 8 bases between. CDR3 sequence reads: CASSLTGSTQYF. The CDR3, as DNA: TGTGCCAGCAGCTTAACTGGTTCGACCCAGTACTTC.

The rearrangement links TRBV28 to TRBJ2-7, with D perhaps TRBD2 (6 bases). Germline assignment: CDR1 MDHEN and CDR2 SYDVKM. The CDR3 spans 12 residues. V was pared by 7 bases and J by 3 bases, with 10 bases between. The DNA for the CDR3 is TGTGCCAGCACTGGAGGGGTCTACGAGCAGTACTTC. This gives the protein CASTGGVYEQYF.

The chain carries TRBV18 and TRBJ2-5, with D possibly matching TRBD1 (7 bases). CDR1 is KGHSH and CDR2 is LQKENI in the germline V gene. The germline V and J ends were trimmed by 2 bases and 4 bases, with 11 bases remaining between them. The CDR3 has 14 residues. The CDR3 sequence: CASSPDQGGETQYF. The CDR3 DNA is TGTGCCAGCTCACCAGACCAGGGGGGAGAGACCCAGTACTTC.

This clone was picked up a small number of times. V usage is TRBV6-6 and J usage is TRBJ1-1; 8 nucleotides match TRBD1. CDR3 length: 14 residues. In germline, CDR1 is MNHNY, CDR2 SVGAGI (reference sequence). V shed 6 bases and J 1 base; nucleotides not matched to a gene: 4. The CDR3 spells CASRGTGSNTEAFF. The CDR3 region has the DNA TGTGCCAGCAGGGGGACAGGATCGAACACTGAAGCTTTCTTT.

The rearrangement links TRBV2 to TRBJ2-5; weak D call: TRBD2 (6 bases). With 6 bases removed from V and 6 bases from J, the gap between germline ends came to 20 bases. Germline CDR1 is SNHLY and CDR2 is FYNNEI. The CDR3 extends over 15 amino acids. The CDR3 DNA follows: TGTGCCAGCAGGGGGGGAGGAACAGTCGGAAAGACCCAGTACTTC. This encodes CASRGGGTVGKTQYF. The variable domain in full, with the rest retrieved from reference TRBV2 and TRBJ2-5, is EPEVTQTPSHQVTQMGQEVILRCVPISNHLYFYWYRQILGQKVEFLVSFYNNEISEKSEIFDDQFSVERPDGSNFTLKIRSTKLEDSAMYFCASRGGGTVGKTQYFGPGTRLLVL.

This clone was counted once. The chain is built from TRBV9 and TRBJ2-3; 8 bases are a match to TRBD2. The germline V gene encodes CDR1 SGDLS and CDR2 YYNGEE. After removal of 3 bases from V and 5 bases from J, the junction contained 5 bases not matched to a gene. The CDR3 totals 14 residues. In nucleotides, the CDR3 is TGTGCCAGCAGCGGCTCAGCGGGAGTAGATACGCAGTATTTT. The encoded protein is CASSGSAGVDTQYF.

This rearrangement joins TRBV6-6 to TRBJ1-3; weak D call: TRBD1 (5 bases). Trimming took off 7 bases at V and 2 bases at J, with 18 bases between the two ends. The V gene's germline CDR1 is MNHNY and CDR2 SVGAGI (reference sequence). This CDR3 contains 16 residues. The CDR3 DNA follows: TGTGCCAGCACCCTCCTAGGTGGGGGGACTGGAAACACCATATATTTT. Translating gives CASTLLGGGTGNTIYF.

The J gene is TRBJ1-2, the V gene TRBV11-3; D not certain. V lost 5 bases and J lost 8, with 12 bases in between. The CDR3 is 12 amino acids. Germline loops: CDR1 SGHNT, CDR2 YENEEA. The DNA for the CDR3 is TGTGCCAGCAGCCAGAGCGGTGAGGGCTACACCTTC. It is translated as CASSQSGEGYTF.

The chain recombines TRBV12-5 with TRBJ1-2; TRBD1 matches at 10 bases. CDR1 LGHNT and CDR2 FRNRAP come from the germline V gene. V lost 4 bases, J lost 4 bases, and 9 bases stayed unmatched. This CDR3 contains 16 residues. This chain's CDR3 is CASGWSGTGDGYGYTF. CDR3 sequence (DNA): TGTGCTAGTGGTTGGAGTGGGACAGGGGACGGCTATGGCTACACCTTC.

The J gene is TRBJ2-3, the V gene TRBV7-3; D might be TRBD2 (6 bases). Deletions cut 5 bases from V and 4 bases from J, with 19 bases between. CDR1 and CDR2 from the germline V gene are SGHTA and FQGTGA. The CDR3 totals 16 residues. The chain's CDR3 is CASSPLGAGLADTQYF. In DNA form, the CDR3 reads TGTGCCAGCAGCCCCCTAGGGGCGGGGTTGGCAGATACGCAGTATTTT.

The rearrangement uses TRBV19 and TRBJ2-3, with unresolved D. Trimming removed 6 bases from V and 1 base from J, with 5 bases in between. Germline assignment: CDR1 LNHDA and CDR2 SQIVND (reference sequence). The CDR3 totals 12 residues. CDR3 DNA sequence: TGTGCCAGTAGCCCGGGCACAGATACGCAGTATTTT. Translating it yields CASSPGTDTQYF. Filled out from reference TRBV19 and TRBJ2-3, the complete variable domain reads DGGITQSPKYLFRKEGQNVTLSCEQNLNHDAMYWYRQDPGQGLRLIYYSQIVNDFQKGDIAEGYSVSREKKESFPLTVTSAQKNPTAFYLCASSPGTDTQYFGPGTRLTVL.

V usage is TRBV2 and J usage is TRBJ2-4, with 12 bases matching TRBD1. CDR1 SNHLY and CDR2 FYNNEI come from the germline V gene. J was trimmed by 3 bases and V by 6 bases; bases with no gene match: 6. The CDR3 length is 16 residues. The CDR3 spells CASRRGQGAVKNIQYF. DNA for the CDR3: TGTGCCAGCAGGAGGGGACAGGGGGCCGTCAAAAACATTCAGTACTTC.

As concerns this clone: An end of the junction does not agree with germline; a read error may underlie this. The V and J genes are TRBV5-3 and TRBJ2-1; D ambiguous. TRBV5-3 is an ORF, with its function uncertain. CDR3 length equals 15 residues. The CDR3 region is CASSLVAPTGNEQFF. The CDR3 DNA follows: TGTGCCAGCAGCTTGGTGGCTCCGACTGGGAATGAGCAGTTCTTC.

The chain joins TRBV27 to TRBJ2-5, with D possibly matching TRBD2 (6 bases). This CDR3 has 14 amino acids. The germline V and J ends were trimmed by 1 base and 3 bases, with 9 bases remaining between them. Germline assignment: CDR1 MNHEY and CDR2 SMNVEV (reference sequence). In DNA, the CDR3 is TGTGCCAGCAGTTTATTGCGCGGGGAAGAGACCCAGTACTTC. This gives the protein CASSLLRGEETQYF.

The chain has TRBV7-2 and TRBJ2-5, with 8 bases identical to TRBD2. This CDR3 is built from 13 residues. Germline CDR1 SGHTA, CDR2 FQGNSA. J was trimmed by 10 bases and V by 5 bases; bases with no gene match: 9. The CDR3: CASSTSGTNNQYF. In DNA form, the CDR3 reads TGTGCCAGCAGCACTAGCGGCACTAATAACCAGTACTTC.

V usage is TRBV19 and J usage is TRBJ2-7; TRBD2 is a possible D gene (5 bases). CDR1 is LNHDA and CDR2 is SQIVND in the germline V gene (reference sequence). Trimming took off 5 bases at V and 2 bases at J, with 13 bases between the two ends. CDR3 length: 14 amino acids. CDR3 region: CASSVESGPYEQYF. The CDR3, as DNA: TGTGCCAGTAGTGTTGAGAGCGGCCCCTACGAGCAGTACTTC.

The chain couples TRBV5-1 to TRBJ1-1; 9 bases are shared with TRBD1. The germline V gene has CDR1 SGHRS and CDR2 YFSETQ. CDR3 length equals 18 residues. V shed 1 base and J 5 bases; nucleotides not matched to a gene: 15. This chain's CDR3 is CASSLRGQGVSLITEAFF. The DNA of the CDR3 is TGCGCCAGCAGCTTGCGGGGACAGGGTGTTTCCCTGATAACTGAAGCTTTCTTT.

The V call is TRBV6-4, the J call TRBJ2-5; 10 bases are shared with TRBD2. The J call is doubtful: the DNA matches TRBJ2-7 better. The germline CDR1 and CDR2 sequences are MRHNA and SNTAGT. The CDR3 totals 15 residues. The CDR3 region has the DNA TGTGCCAGCAGTCCGGGGGGGACTAGCGCCTACGAGCAGTACTTC. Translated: CASSPGGTSAYEQYF.

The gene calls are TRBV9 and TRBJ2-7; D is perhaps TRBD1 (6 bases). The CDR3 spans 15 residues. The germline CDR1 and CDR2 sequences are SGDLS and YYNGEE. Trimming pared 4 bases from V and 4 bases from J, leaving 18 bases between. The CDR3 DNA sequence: TGTGCCAGCAGCCTACGAGATACAGGGTCGTACGAGCAGTACTTC. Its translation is CASSLRDTGSYEQYF.